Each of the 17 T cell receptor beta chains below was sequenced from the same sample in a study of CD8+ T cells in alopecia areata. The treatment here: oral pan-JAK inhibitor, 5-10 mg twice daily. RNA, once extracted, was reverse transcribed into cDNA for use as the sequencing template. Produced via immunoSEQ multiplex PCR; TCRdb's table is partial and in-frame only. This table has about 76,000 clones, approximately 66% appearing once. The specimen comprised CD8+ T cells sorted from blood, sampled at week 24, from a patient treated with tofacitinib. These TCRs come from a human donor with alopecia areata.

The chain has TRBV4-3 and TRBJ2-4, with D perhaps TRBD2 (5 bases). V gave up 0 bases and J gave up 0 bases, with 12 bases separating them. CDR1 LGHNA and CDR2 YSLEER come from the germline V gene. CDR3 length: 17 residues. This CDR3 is CASSQDTGSLAKNIQYF. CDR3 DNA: TGCGCCAGCAGCCAAGATACGGGATCACTAGCCAAAAACATTCAGTACTTC.

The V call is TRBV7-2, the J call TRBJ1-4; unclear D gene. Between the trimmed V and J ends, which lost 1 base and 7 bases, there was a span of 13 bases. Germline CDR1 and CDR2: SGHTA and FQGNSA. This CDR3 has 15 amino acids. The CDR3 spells CASSLGGEVAEKLFF. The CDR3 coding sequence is TGTGCCAGCAGCTTAGGCGGGGAGGTCGCTGAAAAACTGTTTTTT. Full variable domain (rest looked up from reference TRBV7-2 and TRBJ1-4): GAGVSQSPSNKVTEKGKDVELRCDPISGHTALYWYRQSLGQGLEFLIYFQGNSAPDKSGLPSDRFSAERTGGSVSTLTIQRTQQEDSAVYLCASSLGGEVAEKLFFGSGTQLSVL.

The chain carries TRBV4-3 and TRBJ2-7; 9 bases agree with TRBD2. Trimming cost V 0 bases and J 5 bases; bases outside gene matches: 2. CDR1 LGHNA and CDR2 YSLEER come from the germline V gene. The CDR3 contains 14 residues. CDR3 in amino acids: CASSQDRTSDEQYF. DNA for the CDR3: TGCGCCAGCAGCCAAGATCGGACTAGCGACGAGCAGTACTTC.

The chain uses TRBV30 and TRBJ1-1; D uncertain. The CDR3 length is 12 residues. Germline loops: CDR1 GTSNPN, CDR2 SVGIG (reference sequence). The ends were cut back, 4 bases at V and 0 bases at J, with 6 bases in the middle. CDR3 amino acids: CAWTNLNTEAFF. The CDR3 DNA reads TGTGCCTGGACTAACCTGAACACTGAAGCTTTCTTT.

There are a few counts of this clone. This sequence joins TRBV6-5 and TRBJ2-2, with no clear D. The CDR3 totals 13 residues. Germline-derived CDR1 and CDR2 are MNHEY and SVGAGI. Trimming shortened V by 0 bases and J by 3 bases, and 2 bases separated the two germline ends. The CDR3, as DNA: TGTGCCAGCAGTTACTCTTACACCGGGGAGCTGTTTTTT. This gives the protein CASSYSYTGELFF.

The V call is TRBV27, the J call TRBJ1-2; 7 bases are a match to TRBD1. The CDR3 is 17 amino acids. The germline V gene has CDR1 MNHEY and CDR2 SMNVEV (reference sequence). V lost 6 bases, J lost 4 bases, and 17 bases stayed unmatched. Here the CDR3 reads CASSPSPTGAAGYGYTF. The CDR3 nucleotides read TGTGCCAGCAGCCCAAGTCCCACAGGGGCGGCAGGCTATGGCTACACCTTC.

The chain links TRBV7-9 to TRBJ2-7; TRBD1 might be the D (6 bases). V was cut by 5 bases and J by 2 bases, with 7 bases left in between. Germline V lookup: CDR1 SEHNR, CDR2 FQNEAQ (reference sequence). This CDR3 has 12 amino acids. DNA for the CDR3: TGTGCCAGCAGCAGACAGGCCTACGAGCAGTACTTC. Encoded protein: CASSRQAYEQYF.

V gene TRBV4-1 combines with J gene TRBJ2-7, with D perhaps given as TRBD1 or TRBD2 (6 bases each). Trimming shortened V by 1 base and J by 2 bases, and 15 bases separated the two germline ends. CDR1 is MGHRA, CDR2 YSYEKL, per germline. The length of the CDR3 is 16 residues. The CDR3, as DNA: TGCGCCAGCAGCCAAGGACGGGGGCCGAACCCCTACGAGCAGTACTTC. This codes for CASSQGRGPNPYEQYF.

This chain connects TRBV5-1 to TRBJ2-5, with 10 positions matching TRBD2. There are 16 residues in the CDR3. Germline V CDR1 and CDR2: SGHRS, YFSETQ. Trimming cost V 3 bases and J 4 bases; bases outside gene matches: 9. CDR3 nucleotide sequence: TGCGCCAGCAGCTACGGGCTAGCGGGAGTAGGAGAGACCCAGTACTTC. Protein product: CASSYGLAGVGETQYF.

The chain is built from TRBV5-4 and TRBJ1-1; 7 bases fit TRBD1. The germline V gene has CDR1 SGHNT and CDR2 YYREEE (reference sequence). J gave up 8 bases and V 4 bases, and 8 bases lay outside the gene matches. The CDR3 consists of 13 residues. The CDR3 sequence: CASSGTATHEAFF. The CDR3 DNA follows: TGTGCCAGCAGCGGGACAGCCACCCACGAAGCTTTCTTT.

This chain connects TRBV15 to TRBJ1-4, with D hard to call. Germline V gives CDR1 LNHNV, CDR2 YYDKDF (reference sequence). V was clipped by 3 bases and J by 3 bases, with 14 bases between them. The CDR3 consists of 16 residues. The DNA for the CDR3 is TGTGCCACCAGCAGTACCAATGATTTGGCTAATGAAAAACTGTTTTTT. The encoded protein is CATSSTNDLANEKLFF.

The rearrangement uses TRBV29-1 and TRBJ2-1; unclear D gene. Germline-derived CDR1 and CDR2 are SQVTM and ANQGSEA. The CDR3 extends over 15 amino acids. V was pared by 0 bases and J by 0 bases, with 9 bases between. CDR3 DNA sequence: TGCAGCGTTGAAGAGTCCGATAGCTCCTACAATGAGCAGTTCTTC. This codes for CSVEESDSSYNEQFF.

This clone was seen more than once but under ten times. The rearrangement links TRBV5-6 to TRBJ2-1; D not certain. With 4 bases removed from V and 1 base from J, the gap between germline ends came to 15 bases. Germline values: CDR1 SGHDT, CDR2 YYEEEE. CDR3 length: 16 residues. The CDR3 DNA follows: TGTGCCAGCAGCCTCGCACCGTCTAATTCCTACAATGAGCAGTTCTTC. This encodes CASSLAPSNSYNEQFF.

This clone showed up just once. The chain's CDR3 is CASSWAGGVNYGYTF. Here the CDR3 DNA reads TGTGCCAGCAGCTGGGCCGGGGGCGTTAACTATGGCTACACCTTC. V gene TRBV27 combines with J gene TRBJ1-2, with D perhaps matching TRBD1 (6 bases). V lost 6 bases and J lost 1, with 15 bases in between. The CDR3 sequence is 15 residues long. Germline CDR1 and CDR2: MNHEY and SMNVEV (reference sequence).

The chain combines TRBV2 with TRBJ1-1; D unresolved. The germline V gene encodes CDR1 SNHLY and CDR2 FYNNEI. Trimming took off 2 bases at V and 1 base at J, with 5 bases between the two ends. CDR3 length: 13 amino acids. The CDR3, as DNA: TGTGCCAGCAGTGAATGGGGGAACACTGAAGCTTTCTTT. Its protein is CASSEWGNTEAFF.

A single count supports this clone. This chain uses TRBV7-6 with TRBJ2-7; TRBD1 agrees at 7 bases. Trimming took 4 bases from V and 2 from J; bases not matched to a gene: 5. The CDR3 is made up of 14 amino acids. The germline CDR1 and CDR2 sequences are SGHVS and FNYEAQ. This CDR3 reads CASSSGQATYEQYF. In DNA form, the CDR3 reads TGTGCCAGCAGCTCCGGACAGGCTACCTACGAGCAGTACTTC. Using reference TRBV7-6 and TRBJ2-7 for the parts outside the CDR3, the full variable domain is GAGVSQSPRYKVTKRGQDVALRCDPISGHVSLYWYRQALGQGPEFLTYFNYEAQQDKSGLPNDRFSAERPEGSISTLTIQRTEQRDSAMYRCASSSGQATYEQYFGPGTRLTVT.

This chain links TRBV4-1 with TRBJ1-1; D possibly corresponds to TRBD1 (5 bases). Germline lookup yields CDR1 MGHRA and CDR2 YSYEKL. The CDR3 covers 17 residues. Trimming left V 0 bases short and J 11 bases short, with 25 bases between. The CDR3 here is CASSQDRNVGDGVGAFF. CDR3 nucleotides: TGCGCCAGCAGCCAAGATCGTAACGTAGGGGACGGTGTTGGTGCTTTCTTT.